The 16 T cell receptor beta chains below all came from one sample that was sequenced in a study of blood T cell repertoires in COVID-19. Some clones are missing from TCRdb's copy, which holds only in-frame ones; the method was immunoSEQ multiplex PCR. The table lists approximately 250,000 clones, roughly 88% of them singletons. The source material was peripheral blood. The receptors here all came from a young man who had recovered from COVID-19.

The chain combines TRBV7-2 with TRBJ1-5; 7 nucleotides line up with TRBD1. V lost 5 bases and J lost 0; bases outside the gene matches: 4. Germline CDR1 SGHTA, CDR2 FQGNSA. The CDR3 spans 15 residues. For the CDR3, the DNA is TGTGCCAGCAGCAGACAGGGAGTTAGCAATCAGCCCCAGCATTTT. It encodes CASSRQGVSNQPQHF. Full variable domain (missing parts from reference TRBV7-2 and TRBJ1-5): GAGVSQSPSNKVTEKGKDVELRCDPISGHTALYWYRQSLGQGLEFLIYFQGNSAPDKSGLPSDRFSAERTGGSVSTLTIQRTQQEDSAVYLCASSRQGVSNQPQHFGDGTRLSIL.

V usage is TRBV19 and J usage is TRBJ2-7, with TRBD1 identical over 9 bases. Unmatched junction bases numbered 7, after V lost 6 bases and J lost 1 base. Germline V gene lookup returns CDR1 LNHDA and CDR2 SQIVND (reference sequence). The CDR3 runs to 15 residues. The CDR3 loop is CASSLRDRVSYEQYF. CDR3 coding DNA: TGTGCCAGTAGCCTTCGGGACAGGGTATCCTACGAGCAGTACTTC.

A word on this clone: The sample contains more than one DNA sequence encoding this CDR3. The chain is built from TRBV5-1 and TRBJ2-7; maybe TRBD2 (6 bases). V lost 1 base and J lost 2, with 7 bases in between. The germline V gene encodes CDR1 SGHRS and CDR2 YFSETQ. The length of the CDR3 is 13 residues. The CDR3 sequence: CASSLTGAYEQYF. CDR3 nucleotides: TGCGCCAGCAGCTTGACGGGGGCCTACGAGCAGTACTTC.

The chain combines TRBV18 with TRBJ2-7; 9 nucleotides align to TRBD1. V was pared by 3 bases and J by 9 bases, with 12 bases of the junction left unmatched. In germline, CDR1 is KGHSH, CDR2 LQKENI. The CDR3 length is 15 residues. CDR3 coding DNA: TGTGCCAGCTCACCCCTGGGACAGGGTCTTACGGGGCAGTACTTC. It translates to CASSPLGQGLTGQYF.

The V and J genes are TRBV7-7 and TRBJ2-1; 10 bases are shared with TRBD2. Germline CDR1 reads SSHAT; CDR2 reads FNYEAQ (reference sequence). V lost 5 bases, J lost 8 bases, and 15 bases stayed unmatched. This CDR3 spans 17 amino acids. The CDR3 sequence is CASSPGPASGGVYEQFF. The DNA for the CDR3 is TGTGCCAGCAGCCCCGGCCCCGCCAGCGGGGGGGTATATGAGCAGTTCTTC.

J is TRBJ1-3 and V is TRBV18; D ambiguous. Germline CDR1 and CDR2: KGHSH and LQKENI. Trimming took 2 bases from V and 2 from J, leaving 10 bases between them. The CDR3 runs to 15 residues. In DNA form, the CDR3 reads TGTGCCAGCTCACCAGCGGCAGCCCCTGGAAACACCATATATTTT. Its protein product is CASSPAAAPGNTIYF.

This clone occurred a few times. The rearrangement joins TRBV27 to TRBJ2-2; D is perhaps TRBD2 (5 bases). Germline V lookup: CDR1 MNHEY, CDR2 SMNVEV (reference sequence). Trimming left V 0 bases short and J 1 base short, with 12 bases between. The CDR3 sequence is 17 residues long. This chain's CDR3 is CASSLSFERMNTGELFF. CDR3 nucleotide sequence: TGTGCCAGCAGTTTATCGTTCGAGCGGATGAACACCGGGGAGCTGTTTTTT.

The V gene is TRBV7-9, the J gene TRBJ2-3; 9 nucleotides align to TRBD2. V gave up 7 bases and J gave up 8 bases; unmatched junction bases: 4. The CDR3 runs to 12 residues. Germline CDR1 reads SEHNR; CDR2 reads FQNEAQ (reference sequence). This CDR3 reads CASTAGGSTQYF. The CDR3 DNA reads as TGTGCCAGCACTGCGGGGGGGAGTACGCAGTATTTT.

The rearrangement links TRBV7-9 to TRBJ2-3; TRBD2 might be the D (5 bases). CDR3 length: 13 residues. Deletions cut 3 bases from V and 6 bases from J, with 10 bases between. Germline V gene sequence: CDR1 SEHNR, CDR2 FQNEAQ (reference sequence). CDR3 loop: CASSLTNADTQYF. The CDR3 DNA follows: TGTGCCAGCAGCTTGACTAATGCGGATACGCAGTATTTT.

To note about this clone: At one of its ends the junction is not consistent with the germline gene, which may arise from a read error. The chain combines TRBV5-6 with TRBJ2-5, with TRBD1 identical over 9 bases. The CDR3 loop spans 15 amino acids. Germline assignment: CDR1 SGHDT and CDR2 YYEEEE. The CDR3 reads CASSPTGGYHETQYF. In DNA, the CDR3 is TGTGCCAGCAGTCCTACAGGGGGCTACCACGAGACCCAGTACTTC.

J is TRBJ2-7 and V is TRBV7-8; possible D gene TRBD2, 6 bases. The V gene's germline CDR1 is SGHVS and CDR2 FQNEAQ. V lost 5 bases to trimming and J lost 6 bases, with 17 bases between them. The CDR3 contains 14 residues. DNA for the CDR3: TGTGCCAGCAGCCTCGGGACTGCTGCCACCGAGCAGTACTTC. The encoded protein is CASSLGTAATEQYF.

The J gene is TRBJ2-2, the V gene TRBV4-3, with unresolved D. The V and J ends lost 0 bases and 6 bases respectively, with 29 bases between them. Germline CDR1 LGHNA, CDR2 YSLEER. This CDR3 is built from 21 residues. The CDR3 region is CASSQDWVAIAGMNTPGELFF. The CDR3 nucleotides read TGCGCCAGCAGCCAAGATTGGGTTGCTATAGCCGGTATGAATACGCCCGGGGAGCTGTTTTTT.

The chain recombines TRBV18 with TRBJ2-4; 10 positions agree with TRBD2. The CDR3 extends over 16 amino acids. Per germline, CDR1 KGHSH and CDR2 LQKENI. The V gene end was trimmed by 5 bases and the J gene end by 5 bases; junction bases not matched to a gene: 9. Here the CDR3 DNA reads TGTGCCAGCTCATCGGGGAGCGGGGGGGATGAAAACATTCAGTACTTC. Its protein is CASSSGSGGDENIQYF.

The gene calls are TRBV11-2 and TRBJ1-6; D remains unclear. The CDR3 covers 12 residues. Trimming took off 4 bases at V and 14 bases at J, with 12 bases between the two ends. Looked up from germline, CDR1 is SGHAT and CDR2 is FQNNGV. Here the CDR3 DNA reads TGTGCCAGCAGCTCAAGCCCCGGGGCCCTCCACTTT. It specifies CASSSSPGALHF.

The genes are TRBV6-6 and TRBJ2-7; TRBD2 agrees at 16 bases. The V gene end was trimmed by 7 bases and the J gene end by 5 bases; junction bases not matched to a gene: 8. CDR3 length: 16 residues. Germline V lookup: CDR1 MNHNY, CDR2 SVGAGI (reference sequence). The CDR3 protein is CASTKGLAGGSDEQYF. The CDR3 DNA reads TGTGCCAGCACTAAGGGACTAGCGGGGGGGTCAGACGAGCAGTACTTC.

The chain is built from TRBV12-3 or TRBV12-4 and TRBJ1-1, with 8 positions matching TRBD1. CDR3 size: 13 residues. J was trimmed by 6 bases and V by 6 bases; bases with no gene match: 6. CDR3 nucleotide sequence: TGTGCCAGCAGCCAGACAGGGGACCCTGAAGCTTTCTTT. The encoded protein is CASSQTGDPEAFF.